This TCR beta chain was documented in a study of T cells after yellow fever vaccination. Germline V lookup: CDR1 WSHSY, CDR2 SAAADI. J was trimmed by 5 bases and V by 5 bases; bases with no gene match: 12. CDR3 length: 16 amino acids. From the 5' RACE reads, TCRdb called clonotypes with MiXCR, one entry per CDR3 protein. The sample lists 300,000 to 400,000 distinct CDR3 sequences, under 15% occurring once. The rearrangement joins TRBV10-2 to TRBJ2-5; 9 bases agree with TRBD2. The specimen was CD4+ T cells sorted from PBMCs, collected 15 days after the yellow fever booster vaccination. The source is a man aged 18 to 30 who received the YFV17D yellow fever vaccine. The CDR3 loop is CASSPTLTRGGETQYF. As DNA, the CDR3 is TGCGCCAGCAGTCCCACCCTGACGCGGGGGGGTGAGACCCAGTACTTC.